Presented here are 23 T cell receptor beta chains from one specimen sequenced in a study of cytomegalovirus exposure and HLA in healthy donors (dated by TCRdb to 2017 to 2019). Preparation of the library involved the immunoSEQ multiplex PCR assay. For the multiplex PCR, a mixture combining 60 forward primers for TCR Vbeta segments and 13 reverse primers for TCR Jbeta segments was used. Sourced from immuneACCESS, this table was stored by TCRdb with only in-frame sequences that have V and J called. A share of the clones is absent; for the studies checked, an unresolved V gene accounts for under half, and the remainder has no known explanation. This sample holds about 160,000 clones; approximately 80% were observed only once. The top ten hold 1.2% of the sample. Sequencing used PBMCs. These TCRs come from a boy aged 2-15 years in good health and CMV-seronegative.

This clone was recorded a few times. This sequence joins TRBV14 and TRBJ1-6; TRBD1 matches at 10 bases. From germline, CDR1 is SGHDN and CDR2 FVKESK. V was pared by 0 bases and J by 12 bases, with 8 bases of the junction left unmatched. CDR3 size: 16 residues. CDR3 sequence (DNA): TGTGCCAGCAGCCAAGAACCTCGGGACAGGGGAGTACCCCTCCACTTT. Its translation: CASSQEPRDRGVPLHF.

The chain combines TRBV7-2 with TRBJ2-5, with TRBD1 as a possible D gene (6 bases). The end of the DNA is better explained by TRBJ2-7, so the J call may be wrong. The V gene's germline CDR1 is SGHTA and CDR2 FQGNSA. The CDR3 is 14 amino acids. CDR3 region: CASSLRGRGYEQYF. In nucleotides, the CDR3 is TGTGCCAGCAGCTTAAGGGGCAGGGGCTACGAGCAGTACTTC.

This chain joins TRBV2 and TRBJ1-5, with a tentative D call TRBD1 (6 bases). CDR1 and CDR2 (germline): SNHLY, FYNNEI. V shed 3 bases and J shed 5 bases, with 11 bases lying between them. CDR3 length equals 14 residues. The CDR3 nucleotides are TGTGCCAGCAGTGACGGGAGGGGGGATCAGCCCCAGCATTTT. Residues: CASSDGRGDQPQHF.

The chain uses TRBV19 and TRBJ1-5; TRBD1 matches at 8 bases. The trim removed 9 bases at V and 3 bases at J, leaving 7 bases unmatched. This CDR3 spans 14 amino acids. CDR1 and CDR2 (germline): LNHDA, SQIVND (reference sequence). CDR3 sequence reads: CASSIRGPNQPQHF. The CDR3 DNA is TGTGCCAGCTCAATCAGGGGGCCCAATCAGCCCCAGCATTTT.

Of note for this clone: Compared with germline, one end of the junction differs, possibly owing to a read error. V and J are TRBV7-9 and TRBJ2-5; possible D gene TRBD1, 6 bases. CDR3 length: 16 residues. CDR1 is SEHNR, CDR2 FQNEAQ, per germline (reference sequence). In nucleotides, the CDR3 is TGTTCCAGCAGCTCCGAACAGGGTGGGCCCGGGGAGACCCAGTACTTC. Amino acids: CSSSSEQGGPGETQYF.

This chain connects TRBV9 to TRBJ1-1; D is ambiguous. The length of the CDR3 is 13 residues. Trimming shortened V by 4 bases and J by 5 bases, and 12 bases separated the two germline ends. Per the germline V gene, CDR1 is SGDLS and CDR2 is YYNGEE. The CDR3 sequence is CASSRGEDTEAFF. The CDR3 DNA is TGTGCCAGCAGCCGGGGAGAGGATACTGAAGCTTTCTTT. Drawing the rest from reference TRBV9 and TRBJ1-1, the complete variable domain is DSGVTQTPKHLITATGQRVTLRCSPRSGDLSVYWYQQSLDQGLQFLIQYYNGEERAKGNILERFSAQQFPDLHSELNLSSLELGDSALYFCASSRGEDTEAFFGQGTRLTVV.

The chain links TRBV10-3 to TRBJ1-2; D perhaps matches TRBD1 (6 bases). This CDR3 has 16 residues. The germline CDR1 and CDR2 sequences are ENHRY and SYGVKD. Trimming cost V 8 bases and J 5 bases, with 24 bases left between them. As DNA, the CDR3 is TGTGCCATCCACCCCGAAAGGACAGCCCTAGGGTATGGCTACACCTTC. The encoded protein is CAIHPERTALGYGYTF.

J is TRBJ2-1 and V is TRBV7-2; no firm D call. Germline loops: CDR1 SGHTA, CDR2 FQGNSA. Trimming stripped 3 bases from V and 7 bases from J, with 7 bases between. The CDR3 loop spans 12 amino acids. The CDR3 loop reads CASSFERNEQFF. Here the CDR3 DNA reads TGTGCCAGCAGCTTCGAACGGAATGAGCAGTTCTTC.

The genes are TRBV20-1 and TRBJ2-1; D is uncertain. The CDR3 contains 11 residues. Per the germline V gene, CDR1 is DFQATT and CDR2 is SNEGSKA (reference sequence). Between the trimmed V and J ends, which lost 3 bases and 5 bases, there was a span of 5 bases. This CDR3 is CSARSNNEQFF. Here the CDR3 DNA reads TGCAGTGCTAGGTCCAACAATGAGCAGTTCTTC.

CDR3 protein: CASSPGLAGGLEETQYF. CDR3 in DNA: TGCGCCAGCAGCCCTGGACTAGCGGGAGGGCTAGAAGAGACCCAGTACTTC. The genes are TRBV5-1 and TRBJ2-5; 15 bases are shared with TRBD2. CDR3 size: 17 residues. The J segment lost 3 bases and the V segment lost 4 bases, leaving 7 bases of the junction unmatched. CDR1 and CDR2 from the germline V gene are SGHRS and YFSETQ.

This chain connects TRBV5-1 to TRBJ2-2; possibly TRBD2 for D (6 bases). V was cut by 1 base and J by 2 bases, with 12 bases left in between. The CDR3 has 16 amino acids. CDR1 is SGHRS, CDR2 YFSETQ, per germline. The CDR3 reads CASSLPLAYNTGELFF. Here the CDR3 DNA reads TGCGCCAGCAGCTTGCCCCTAGCGTATAACACCGGGGAGCTGTTTTTT.

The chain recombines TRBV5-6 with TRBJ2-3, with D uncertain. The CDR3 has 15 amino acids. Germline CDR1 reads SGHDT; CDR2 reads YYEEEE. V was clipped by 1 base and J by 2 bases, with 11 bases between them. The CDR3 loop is CASSLLRQYTDTQYF. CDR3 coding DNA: TGTGCCAGCAGCTTGCTCAGGCAATACACAGATACGCAGTATTTT.

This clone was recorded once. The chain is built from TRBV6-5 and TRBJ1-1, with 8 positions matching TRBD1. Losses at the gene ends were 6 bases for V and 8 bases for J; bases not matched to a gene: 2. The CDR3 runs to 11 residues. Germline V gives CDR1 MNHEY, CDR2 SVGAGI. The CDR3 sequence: CASSAGGEAFF. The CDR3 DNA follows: TGTGCCAGCAGCGCAGGGGGCGAAGCTTTCTTT.

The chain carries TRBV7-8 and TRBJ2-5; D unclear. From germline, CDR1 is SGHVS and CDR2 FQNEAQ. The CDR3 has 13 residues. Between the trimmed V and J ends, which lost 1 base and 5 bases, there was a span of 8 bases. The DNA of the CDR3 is TGTGCCAGCAGCTTAGGCGGCTTTGAGACCCAGTACTTC. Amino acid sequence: CASSLGGFETQYF.

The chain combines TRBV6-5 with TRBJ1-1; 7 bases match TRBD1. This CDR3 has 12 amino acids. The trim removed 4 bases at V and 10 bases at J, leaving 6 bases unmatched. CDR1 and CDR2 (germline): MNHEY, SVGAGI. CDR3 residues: CASSSTTGVAFF. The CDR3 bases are TGTGCCAGCAGTTCCACCACAGGGGTAGCTTTCTTT.

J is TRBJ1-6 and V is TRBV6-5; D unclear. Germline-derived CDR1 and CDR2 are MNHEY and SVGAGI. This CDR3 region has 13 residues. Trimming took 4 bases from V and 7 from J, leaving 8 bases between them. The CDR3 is CASSLGVNSPLHF. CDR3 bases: TGTGCCAGCAGTTTAGGAGTAAATTCACCCCTCCACTTT.

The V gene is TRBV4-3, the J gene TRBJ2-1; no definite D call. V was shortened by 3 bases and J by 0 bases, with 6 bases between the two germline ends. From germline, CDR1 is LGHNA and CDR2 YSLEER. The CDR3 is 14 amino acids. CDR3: CASSHVSSYNEQFF. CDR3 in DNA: TGCGCCAGCAGCCACGTGAGCTCCTACAATGAGCAGTTCTTC.

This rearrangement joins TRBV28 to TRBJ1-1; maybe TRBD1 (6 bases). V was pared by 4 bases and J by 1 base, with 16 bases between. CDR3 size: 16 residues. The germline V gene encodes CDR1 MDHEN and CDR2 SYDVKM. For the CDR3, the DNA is TGTGCCAGCAGTTGGGGGCAGGAGGCGTGGAACACTGAAGCTTTCTTT. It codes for CASSWGQEAWNTEAFF.

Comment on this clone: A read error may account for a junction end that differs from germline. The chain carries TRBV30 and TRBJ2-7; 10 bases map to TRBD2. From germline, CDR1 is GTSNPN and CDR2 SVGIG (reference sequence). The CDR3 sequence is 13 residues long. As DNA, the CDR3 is TGTGCCTGGGAGCGGGAGGGCCTCTACGAGCAGTGCTTC. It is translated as CAWEREGLYEQCF.

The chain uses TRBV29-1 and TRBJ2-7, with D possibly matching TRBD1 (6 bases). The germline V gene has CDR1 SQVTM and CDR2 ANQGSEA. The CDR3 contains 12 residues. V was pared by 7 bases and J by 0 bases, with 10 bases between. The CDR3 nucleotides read TGCAGCGGCATAGGGGGCTCCTACGAGCAGTACTTC. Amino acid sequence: CSGIGGSYEQYF.

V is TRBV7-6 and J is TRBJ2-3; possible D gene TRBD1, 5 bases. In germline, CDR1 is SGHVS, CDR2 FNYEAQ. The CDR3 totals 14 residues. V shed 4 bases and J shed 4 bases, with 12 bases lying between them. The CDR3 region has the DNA TGTGCCAGCAGCTGGGGCCTGGGCGCAGATACGCAGTATTTT. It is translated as CASSWGLGADTQYF.

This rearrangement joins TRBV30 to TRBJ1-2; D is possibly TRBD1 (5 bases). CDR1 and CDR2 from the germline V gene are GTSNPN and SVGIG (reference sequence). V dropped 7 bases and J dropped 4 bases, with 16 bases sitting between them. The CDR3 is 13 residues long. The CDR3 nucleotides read TGTGCCTACTCGGAGGGACGGATCTATGGCTACACCTTC. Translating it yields CAYSEGRIYGYTF.

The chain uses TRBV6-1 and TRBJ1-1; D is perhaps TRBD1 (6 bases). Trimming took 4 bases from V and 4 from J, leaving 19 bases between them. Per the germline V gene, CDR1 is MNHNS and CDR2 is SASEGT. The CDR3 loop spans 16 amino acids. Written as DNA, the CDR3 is TGTGCCAGCAGTGGTATGGGGGCCGGCATGGCCACTGAAGCTTTCTTT. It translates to CASSGMGAGMATEAFF.